This is a list of T cell receptor beta chains from one sample in a study of T cell repertoires in cytomegalovirus infection. TCRdb re-analysed the reads in MiXCR, keeping a single row per CDR3 protein. This sample has around 450,000 distinct CDR3 sequences, with roughly 31% found just once. The specimen sequenced was PBMCs. The receptors originated from a human donor in good health (CMV status not recorded). Some clones in this sample may be carry-over from other donors' samples. Both conserved end residues are trimmed from each CDR3.

cdr3_length,v_call,j_call,cdr3_aa
12,TRBV6-6,TRBJ1-5,ASKRTGGNQPQH
13,TRBV20-1,TRBJ2-7,SARRTGGELNEQY
11,TRBV18,TRBJ1-5,ASSPGTHQPQH
16,TRBV6-5,TRBJ2-2,ASSYSTSGGANTGVLF
14,TRBV6-2/TRBV6-3,TRBJ1-1,ASSNPRQGRNTEAF
12,TRBV5-1,TRBJ1-2,ASSWDGTGDGYT
16,TRBV4-2,TRBJ2-7,ASSQDPRGGGVGYEQY
12,TRBV5-6,TRBJ2-3,ASSWGLKSGTQY
13,TRBV7-2,TRBJ2-1,ASSLRLPPYNEQF
13,TRBV7-2,TRBJ1-1,ASSLVGQSNTEAF
11,TRBV6-5,TRBJ1-1,ASSYLMNTEAF
13,TRBV14,TRBJ1-2,ASSQDRTGVVGYT
13,TRBV7-2,TRBJ2-3,ASSLGVSGTDTQY
12,TRBV7-2,TRBJ1-1,AISLNGAGTEAV
13,TRBV12-3/TRBV12-4,TRBJ2-1,ASGSGTSYYNEQF
11,TRBV6-5,TRBJ2-2,ATERGDTGELF
10,TRBV20-1,TRBJ2-1,SARIRGNEQF
12,TRBV7-2,TRBJ1-4,ASSSGQGAEKLF
12,TRBV6-2/TRBV6-3,TRBJ1-5,AASPQGHNQPQH
11,TRBV7-9,TRBJ2-5,ASSLFGRETQY
13,TRBV28,TRBJ2-7,ASSSPQGKSYEQY
12,TRBV6-6,TRBJ1-6,ASGVSSYNSPTH
12,TRBV9,TRBJ1-1,ASSGPVGGTEAF
16,TRBV6-2/TRBV6-3,TRBJ2-1,ASSFHDNLLSSYNEQF
12,TRBV2,TRBJ1-5,ASSVDRANQPQH
13,TRBV5-3,TRBJ1-1,ASEGGNQGRTEAF
13,TRBV7-2,TRBJ1-6,ASSPSMRQNSPLH
12,TRBV19,TRBJ2-3,ASSSERGTDTQY
13,TRBV3-1,TRBJ1-2,ASSQDRRDRYGYT
17,TRBV28,TRBJ1-4,ASSLGSPSVQGFFEKLF
13,TRBV28,TRBJ2-3,ASSQTRGGTDTQY
12,TRBV27,TRBJ2-1,ASSHHPTGNEQF
13,TRBV4-1,TRBJ2-5,ASSQADRKQETQY
12,TRBV5-1,TRBJ2-1,ASSLAGWVNEQF
9,TRBV7-6,TRBJ2-7,ASRKGYEQY
12,TRBV29-1,TRBJ1-2,SVDSVPGARGYT
13,TRBV6-1,TRBJ1-5,ASSAAGGAGQPQH
11,TRBV12-3/TRBV12-4,TRBJ2-5,ASSRAPGQTQY
13,TRBV20-1,TRBJ2-2,SARNGQGTSGELF
12,TRBV7-6,TRBJ1-3,ASSLDNSGNTIY
13,TRBV7-2,TRBJ2-3,ASSTSGGRRDTQY
12,TRBV28,TRBJ2-7,ASSLVTGMNEQY
13,TRBV27,TRBJ1-2,ASSPTPTGVYGYT
14,TRBV20-1,TRBJ2-5,SAKRTGRVVRETQY
13,TRBV6-8,TRBJ2-5,ASIAQSGSTETQY
10,TRBV20-1,TRBJ2-7,SAEGGPYEQY
13,TRBV12-3/TRBV12-4,TRBJ1-6,ASSLFGGKDSPLH
12,TRBV4-1,TRBJ2-7,ASSQVGSSYEQY